These 29 T cell receptor beta chains originate from one sample sequenced in a study of blood T cell repertoires in COVID-19 (TCRdb year 2020). The method was the immunoSEQ multiplex PCR assay. Imported from immuneACCESS, the table was reduced by TCRdb to in-frame sequences with V and J called. These copies leave out some clones; in studies compared against another copy, an unresolved V gene accounts for under half, and the cause of the remainder is not known. A total of about 170,000 clones appear in this sample, about nine tenths of them only once. Less than 3.5% of the sample is taken by the ten largest. Specimen: peripheral blood. Source of these receptors: a man in his 70s with acute or convalescent COVID-19.

This chain uses TRBV15 with TRBJ2-1; 14 bases are a match to TRBD2. V lost 5 bases, J lost 9 bases, and 9 bases stayed unmatched. The length of the CDR3 is 16 residues. Germline CDR1 and CDR2: LNHNV and YYDKDF (reference sequence). This CDR3 is CATSEPTSGGAVEQFF. CDR3 bases: TGTGCCACCAGCGAACCGACTAGCGGGGGGGCCGTTGAGCAGTTCTTC.

The chain is built from TRBV6-6 and TRBJ1-5; 8 nucleotides match TRBD1. The CDR3 is 15 amino acids. The trim removed 2 bases at V and 3 bases at J, leaving 3 bases unmatched. CDR1 and CDR2 from the germline V gene are MNHNY and SVGAGI (reference sequence). The DNA for the CDR3 is TGTGCCAGCAGTTACCACAGGGGGGACAATCAGCCCCAGCATTTT. Translated: CASSYHRGDNQPQHF.

The V call is TRBV6-5, the J call TRBJ1-2, with D unresolved. Between the trimmed V and J ends, which lost 7 bases and 8 bases, there was a span of 17 bases. Germline V gene sequence: CDR1 MNHEY, CDR2 SVGAGI. This CDR3 has 13 residues. The CDR3 bases are TGTGCCAGCACCATGGAAGGAAGGAGGGGCTACACCTTC. Protein: CASTMEGRRGYTF.

This clone was recorded only once. No conserved phenylalanine or tryptophan is present at the end of the CDR3, so a read error is the likely explanation. The chain recombines TRBV7-3 with TRBJ1-1; maybe TRBD1 (5 bases). CDR3 length: 13 amino acids. The V gene's germline CDR1 is SGHTA and CDR2 FQGTGA. V lost 4 bases, J lost 1 base, and 7 bases lay in between. CDR3 bases: TGTGCCAGCAGCTCTCAGGGGAACACTGAAGCTTTCCTT. Translating gives CASSSQGNTEAFL.

This clone was recorded once. The chain combines TRBV4-2 with TRBJ2-3, with TRBD1 matching 12 bases. The CDR3 extends over 16 amino acids. V shed 1 base and J 14 bases; nucleotides not matched to a gene: 13. Germline-derived CDR1 and CDR2 are LGHNA and YNFKEQ. CDR3 sequence: CASSQAAGQGAWAPYF. The CDR3 coding sequence is TGTGCCAGCAGCCAAGCAGCGGGACAGGGGGCTTGGGCACCGTATTTT.

The V gene is TRBV5-6, the J gene TRBJ1-2; D uncertain. Deletions cut 1 base from V and 5 bases from J, with 9 bases between. Germline CDR1 SGHDT, CDR2 YYEEEE. The CDR3 extends over 13 amino acids. The CDR3 is CASSLTALYGYTF. The CDR3 nucleotides are TGTGCCAGCAGCTTGACTGCGCTTTATGGCTACACCTTC.

The chain uses TRBV5-6 and TRBJ2-1; tentatively, D is TRBD1 (6 bases). The V gene lost 1 base and the J gene lost 5 bases, with 10 bases spanning the gap. CDR3 size: 14 residues. From germline, CDR1 is SGHDT and CDR2 YYEEEE. CDR3 coding DNA: TGTGCCAGCAGCTTGCAGGGGACCAACAATGAGCAGTTCTTC. As protein: CASSLQGTNNEQFF.

The sample holds one count of this clone. The chain uses TRBV9 and TRBJ2-3; 11 bases are a match to TRBD2. The CDR3 loop spans 15 amino acids. V lost 2 bases to trimming and J lost 5 bases; unmatched junction nucleotides: 4. Germline CDR1 reads SGDLS; CDR2 reads YYNGEE. In DNA, the CDR3 is TGTGCCAGCAGCGTTAGCGGGAGGGAGGGAGATACGCAGTATTTT. This encodes CASSVSGREGDTQYF. Variable domain in full (rest from reference TRBV9 and TRBJ2-3): DSGVTQTPKHLITATGQRVTLRCSPRSGDLSVYWYQQSLDQGLQFLIQYYNGEERAKGNILERFSAQQFPDLHSELNLSSLELGDSALYFCASSVSGREGDTQYFGPGTRLTVL.

This clone occurred once. V usage is TRBV5-8 and J usage is TRBJ2-7; the D is unclear. Trimming took 4 bases from V and 3 from J, leaving 20 bases between them. The CDR3 loop spans 16 amino acids. The germline CDR1 and CDR2 sequences are SGHTS and YDEGEE. CDR3 coding DNA: TGTGCCAGCAGCCTCCAGTTGAGTTTGGGCTACTACGAGCAGTACTTC. It codes for CASSLQLSLGYYEQYF. Filled out from reference TRBV5-8 and TRBJ2-7, the complete variable domain reads EAGVTQSPTHLIKTRGQQATLRCSPISGHTSVYWYQQALGLGLQFLLWYDEGEERNRGNFPPRFSGRQFPNYSSELNVNALELEDSALYLCASSLQLSLGYYEQYFGPGTRLTVT.

This clone was seen a single time. The rearrangement links TRBV4-3 to TRBJ2-3; 8 bases are shared with TRBD2. CDR1 and CDR2 (germline): LGHNA, YSLEER. CDR3 size: 16 residues. J lost 3 bases, V lost 2 bases, and 7 bases had no gene match. The CDR3 reads CASSQRGGYSTDTQYF. The CDR3 DNA reads as TGCGCCAGCAGCCAACGGGGGGGCTACTCAACAGATACGCAGTATTTT.

V and J are TRBV5-4 and TRBJ1-1; 8 bases map to TRBD1. Trimming cost V 7 bases and J 7 bases; bases outside gene matches: 15. The CDR3 runs 15 residues. Germline loops: CDR1 SGHNT, CDR2 YYREEE (reference sequence). CDR3: CASGPGTGKYGEAFF. The CDR3 DNA follows: TGTGCCAGCGGTCCCGGGACAGGCAAATATGGTGAAGCTTTCTTT.

The V call is TRBV12-3 or TRBV12-4, the J call TRBJ1-1; 8 bases map to TRBD1. J gave up 8 bases and V 2 bases, and 4 bases lay outside the gene matches. The CDR3 consists of 13 residues. The CDR3 reads CASSLSGGLEAFF. The CDR3, as DNA: TGTGCCAGCAGTTTATCAGGGGGCCTAGAAGCTTTCTTT.

The chain links TRBV19 to TRBJ1-2; D is unresolved. The V end lost 7 bases, the J end lost 0 bases, and 6 bases lay between the germline ends. From germline, CDR1 is LNHDA and CDR2 SQIVND (reference sequence). This CDR3 has 12 amino acids. Here the CDR3 reads CASKRTNYGYTF. In DNA form, the CDR3 reads TGTGCCAGTAAGCGGACTAACTATGGCTACACCTTC.

The rearrangement links TRBV28 to TRBJ2-7, with TRBD2 matching over 9 bases. Germline V lookup: CDR1 MDHEN, CDR2 SYDVKM. V trimming: 1 base; J trimming: 2 bases; junction bases outside the gene matches: 9. The CDR3 contains 17 residues. CDR3 sequence (DNA): TGTGCCAGCAGTTTATATCTCCCTAGCGGGGCTACCTACGAGCAGTACTTC. Translating gives CASSLYLPSGATYEQYF.

This clone was counted only a few times. The chain employs TRBV2 and TRBJ1-4, with D perhaps TRBD1 (6 bases). V lost 4 bases to trimming and J lost 8 bases, with 17 bases between them. The germline V gene encodes CDR1 SNHLY and CDR2 FYNNEI. The CDR3 spans 15 residues. This chain's CDR3 is CASSGTGTHGEKLFF. DNA of the CDR3: TGTGCCAGCAGTGGAACAGGGACCCATGGCGAAAAACTGTTTTTT.

The genes are TRBV27 and TRBJ2-2, with a tentative D call TRBD2 (7 bases). Germline V lookup: CDR1 MNHEY, CDR2 SMNVEV (reference sequence). Trimming left V 6 bases short and J 3 bases short, with 11 bases between. This CDR3 spans 14 amino acids. The CDR3, as DNA: TGTGCCAGCAGGGGGGGGCGGGACACCGGGGAGCTGTTTTTT. It encodes CASRGGRDTGELFF.

In this sample, this clone turned up once. This rearrangement joins TRBV6-5 to TRBJ1-1; a possible D gene is TRBD1 (6 bases). The CDR3 has 14 residues. The germline V gene has CDR1 MNHEY and CDR2 SVGAGI. Trimming left V 5 bases short and J 4 bases short, with 14 bases between. Here the CDR3 DNA reads TGTGCCAGCAGTCTCACAGGGACGGGCACTGAAGCTTTCTTT. Residues: CASSLTGTGTEAFF.

CDR3 sequence (DNA): TGTGCCAGCACCGGGTATGGATGGTATGGCTACACCTTC. Its protein is CASTGYGWYGYTF. This rearrangement joins TRBV27 to TRBJ1-2; D gene ambiguous. Germline V lookup: CDR1 MNHEY, CDR2 SMNVEV (reference sequence). V dropped 7 bases and J dropped 5 bases, with 14 bases sitting between them. The CDR3 consists of 13 residues.

The chain recombines TRBV12-2 with TRBJ2-7; the table's D call TRBD1 went unverified against the DNA. TRBV12-2 is labeled a pseudogene. This CDR3 is 16 amino acids long. The CDR3 DNA sequence: TGTGCAAGTCGCCTACAACAGGGAACCTACGGGTACGAGCAGTACTTC. This codes for CASRLQQGTYGYEQYF.

This clone was found a few times. The rearrangement uses TRBV15 and TRBJ1-6, with 7 bases fitting TRBD1. Looked up from germline, CDR1 is LNHNV and CDR2 is YYDKDF (reference sequence). V lost 0 bases and J lost 7; bases outside the gene matches: 3. The length of the CDR3 is 15 residues. This CDR3 is CATSRDRGDNSPLHF. The CDR3 DNA sequence: TGTGCCACCAGCAGAGACAGGGGGGACAATTCACCCCTCCACTTT.

The J gene is TRBJ1-5, the V gene TRBV5-4, with 7 nucleotides matching TRBD1. The J segment lost 3 bases and the V segment lost 4 bases, leaving 7 bases of the junction unmatched. This CDR3 contains 15 residues. Germline V gene sequence: CDR1 SGHNT, CDR2 YYREEE (reference sequence). The CDR3 region is CASSQGGQPNQPQHF. CDR3 nucleotide sequence: TGTGCCAGCAGCCAAGGGGGACAGCCCAATCAGCCCCAGCATTTT.

This chain connects TRBV5-4 to TRBJ2-5, with TRBD2 identical over 7 bases. Trimming removed 0 bases from V and 6 bases from J; junction bases left unmatched: 5. The CDR3 length is 14 residues. Germline-derived CDR1 and CDR2 are SGHNT and YYREEE (reference sequence). CDR3 bases: TGTGCCAGCAGCTTGGAGGGAGGGCGAAAGACCCAGTACTTC. This sequence encodes CASSLEGGRKTQYF.

The chain carries TRBV3-1 (or the pseudogene TRBV3-2) and TRBJ2-3; maybe TRBD2 (6 bases). Deletions cut 1 base from V and 5 bases from J, with 7 bases between. The germline V gene has CDR1 LGHDT and CDR2 YNNKEL (reference sequence). CDR3 length equals 13 residues. CDR3 loop: CASSQGRGDTQYF. The CDR3 DNA reads as TGTGCCAGCAGCCAAGGGAGGGGAGATACGCAGTATTTT.

This clone was recorded a few times. The rearrangement links TRBV7-9 to TRBJ1-2, with TRBD1 matching over 7 bases. CDR3 length equals 15 residues. V lost 4 bases to trimming and J lost 0 bases; unmatched junction nucleotides: 5. Germline CDR1 and CDR2: SEHNR and FQNEAQ (reference sequence). Here the CDR3 reads CASSSRQGPNYGYTF. The CDR3 DNA follows: TGTGCCAGCAGCTCCCGACAGGGTCCTAACTATGGCTACACCTTC.

The CDR3 coding sequence is TGTGCCAGCAGCCGGTGGGGGGGGAACACTGAAGCTTTCTTT. Protein: CASSRWGGNTEAFF. This chain uses TRBV7-2 with TRBJ1-1; D perhaps matches TRBD1 (5 bases). Germline CDR1 SGHTA, CDR2 FQGNSA. Between the trimmed V and J ends, which lost 5 bases and 1 base, there was a span of 11 bases. This CDR3 is 14 amino acids long. The entire variable domain, with the rest obtained from reference TRBV7-2 and TRBJ1-1, is as follows: GAGVSQSPSNKVTEKGKDVELRCDPISGHTALYWYRQSLGQGLEFLIYFQGNSAPDKSGLPSDRFSAERTGGSVSTLTIQRTQQEDSAVYLCASSRWGGNTEAFFGQGTRLTVV.

This clone was recorded only once. This chain joins TRBV7-9 and TRBJ1-1, with 8 positions matching TRBD1. The V gene end was trimmed by 5 bases and the J gene end by 6 bases; junction bases not matched to a gene: 8. The CDR3 is 14 residues long. CDR1 and CDR2 from the germline V gene are SEHNR and FQNEAQ (reference sequence). CDR3 loop: CASSPQGASPEAFF. The CDR3 DNA sequence: TGTGCCAGCAGCCCTCAGGGGGCCAGTCCTGAAGCTTTCTTT.

This clone was detected a few times. The V call is TRBV29-1, the J call TRBJ2-2, with D hard to call. The CDR3 spans 14 residues. Trimming shortened V by 5 bases and J by 6 bases, and 16 bases separated the two germline ends. In germline, CDR1 is SQVTM, CDR2 ANQGSEA. The CDR3 loop reads CSVTKSFRSGELFF. The DNA of the CDR3 is TGCAGCGTTACCAAGTCCTTTCGGTCCGGGGAGCTGTTTTTT.

CDR3 loop: CASRAGGNGETQYF. The CDR3 region has the DNA TGTGCCAGCAGGGCCGGAGGGAACGGAGAGACCCAGTACTTC. The chain is built from TRBV6-5 and TRBJ2-5, with D possibly being TRBD2 (6 bases). Germline loops: CDR1 MNHEY, CDR2 SVGAGI. The CDR3 sequence is 14 residues long. Trimming took 6 bases from V and 4 from J, leaving 15 bases between them.

The chain combines TRBV29-1 with TRBJ2-7; possible D gene TRBD2, 6 bases. The germline CDR1 and CDR2 sequences are SQVTM and ANQGSEA. The germline V and J ends were trimmed by 6 bases and 0 bases, with 15 bases remaining between them. The CDR3 is 14 residues long. The chain's CDR3 is CSVATSLSSYEQYF. As DNA, the CDR3 is TGCAGCGTCGCGACTAGTCTGAGCTCCTACGAGCAGTACTTC.